These T cell receptor beta chains were read from a single sample in a study of Graves' ophthalmopathy and Graves' hyperthyroidism. TCRdb used MiXCR to reprocess the multiplex PCR reads, holding one entry per CDR3 protein. The sample has 150,000 to 200,000 distinct CDR3 sequences; roughly 36% are singletons. Specimen: peripheral blood. These receptors all stem from a man aged 30 to 45 with Graves' ophthalmopathy. Each CDR3 is given with its conserved first and last residue. Each record gives: clone size, V gene, J gene, D gene, CDR3 protein, CDR3 DNA. A D gene is named only where the DNA matches it firmly. Rows give clone size only sometimes, using once, few, many, or a class for an expanded clone.

once	TRBV12-3/TRBV12-4	TRBJ1-2	NA	CASSPTPTGNRGYTF	TGTGCCAGCAGCCCGACCCCCACAGGGAACCGTGGCTACACCTTC
NA	TRBV15	TRBJ2-7	TRBD2	CATSLLAGSYEQYF	TGTGCCACCAGTCTGCTAGCGGGCTCCTACGAGCAGTACTTC
many	TRBV11-1	TRBJ1-2	NA	CASSLQGNYGYTF	TGTGCCAGCAGCCTACAGGGCAACTATGGCTACACCTTC
many	TRBV12-3/TRBV12-4	TRBJ2-7	NA	CASSPHGPPYEQYF	TGTGCCAGCAGTCCCCACGGTCCCCCCTACGAGCAGTACTTC
many	TRBV12-3/TRBV12-4	TRBJ2-5	TRBD2	CASRMLAGGRETQYF	TGTGCCAGCAGAATGCTAGCGGGAGGGCGAGAGACCCAGTACTTC
NA	TRBV6-1	TRBJ1-3	NA	CASRTTSSGNTIYF	TGTGCCAGCAGAACAACCAGCTCTGGAAACACCATATATTTT
many	TRBV7-2	TRBJ2-7	NA	CASSLVGPRLGYEQYF	TGTGCCAGCAGCTTAGTGGGCCCCCGCTTGGGCTACGAGCAGTACTTC
once	TRBV20-1	TRBJ2-5	NA	CSAQYSGLQETQYF	TGCAGTGCCCAATATAGCGGACTTCAAGAGACCCAGTACTTC
many	TRBV12-5	TRBJ2-7	NA	CASGPRESSYEQYF	TGTGCTAGTGGTCCCAGGGAAAGCTCCTACGAGCAGTACTTC
NA	TRBV28	TRBJ2-7	TRBD2	CASSWTSDTYEQYF	TGTGCCAGCAGTTGGACTAGCGACACCTACGAGCAGTACTTC
many	TRBV4-1	TRBJ2-7	TRBD2	CASSQEMAGGRYEQYF	TGCGCCAGCAGCCAAGAGATGGCGGGAGGGCGATACGAGCAGTACTTC
many	TRBV18	TRBJ1-3	NA	CASSPGSSSGNTIYF	TGTGCCAGCTCACCGGGGAGTAGCTCTGGAAACACCATATATTTT
many	TRBV4-3	TRBJ2-7	NA	CASSQMVGGYEQYF	TGCGCCAGCAGCCAGATGGTGGGGGGCTACGAGCAGTACTTC
many	TRBV19	TRBJ1-5	NA	CASSLTGSGNQPQHF	TGTGCCAGTAGCTTGACAGGATCGGGCAATCAGCCCCAGCATTTT
NA	TRBV11-2	TRBJ2-7	NA	CASSLDGGLGEQYF	TGTGCCAGCAGCTTAGACGGCGGCCTGGGCGAGCAGTACTTC
many	TRBV20-1	TRBJ2-7	TRBD1	CSARGSGEREQYF	TGCAGTGCCAGGGGGTCAGGGGAAAGGGAGCAGTACTTC
many	TRBV6-2/TRBV6-3	TRBJ1-1	NA	CASTQGGAFEAFF	TGTGCCAGCACCCAGGGAGGGGCCTTTGAAGCTTTCTTT
NA	TRBV6-5	TRBJ2-5	TRBD1	CASSSRPGQGQETQYF	TGTGCCAGCAGTTCCCGACCGGGACAGGGACAAGAGACCCAGTACTTC